This T cell receptor beta chain originates from a study of beta chain features in type 1 diabetes. TCRB transcripts that were expressed got sequenced, as all of the isolated RNA had been reverse transcribed. The repertoire was sequenced with immunoSEQ multiplex PCR; TCRdb's copy has only in-frame clones and lacks some. The sample includes around 260,000 clones, roughly 22% seen only once; the top ten take around 0.028%. Per donor, one heparinised blood draw averaged roughly 120 mL. By way of CD45RO/CCR7/CD25/CD127/CD95/CD27, the CD4+ regulatory, stem cell-like memory, central memory and naive cells were sorted. Looked up from germline, CDR1 is KGHSH and CDR2 is LQKENI. J lost 3 bases, V lost 5 bases, and 6 bases had no gene match. The CDR3 spans 14 residues. As regards this clone: Antigen: not known.

The study, taken as a whole, reports: Patients with type 1 diabetes showed fewer VDJ junction insertions and more deletions. Shortening of TCRB CDR3s, moderate but significant, appeared in all four CD4+ subsets of Type 1 diabetes patients. Researchers reported that naive, central memory and Treg TCRB repertoires appeared more similar in patients than in healthy donors.

The source is a woman between 35 and 50 years old with type 1 diabetes. This chain joins TRBV18 and TRBJ2-5, with TRBD2 identical over 7 bases. The source material was naive CD4+ T cells from blood. CDR3 protein: CASSAIAGEETQYF. CDR3 nucleotide sequence: TGTGCCAGCTCAGCTATTGCGGGGGAAGAGACCCAGTACTTC.